This T cell receptor beta chain was profiled in a study of shared clonotypes between healthy human individuals. Study-level information: Three plates were used per donor for CD4 naive, three for CD4 memory, two for CD8 naive and one for CD8 memory. Study results and limitations: Generation of non-shared clonotypes was less probable than generation of clonotypes shared by all four donors. Only blood was sampled, and tissue TCR repertoires likely differ from blood ones.

Comment on this clone: Its antigen remains unidentified.

The genomic DNA of each subset was split evenly across several immunoSEQ plates. The data were produced by immunoSEQ multiplex PCR, yet TCRdb's version contains in-frame clones alone and is incomplete. Here the sample spans some 360,000 clones, around 79% being singletons. The sequenced sample consisted of memory CD4+ T cells sorted from blood. The subset was: CD45RA-negative fraction. The sequence came from a man aged 25-45 years in good health.

The CDR3 bases are TGTGCCAGCAGTTTATACCGCCAAAGAGCTTTCTTT. Amino acid sequence: CASSLYRQRAFF. The gene calls are TRBV28 and TRBJ1-1; D gene uncertain. Trimming removed 1 base at V and 10 bases at J, with 10 bases between. The length of the CDR3 is 12 residues. The germline CDR1 and CDR2 sequences are MDHEN and SYDVKM. The whole variable domain, remainder taken from reference TRBV28 and TRBJ1-1, is DVKVTQSSRYLVKRTGEKVFLECVQDMDHENMFWYRQDPGLGLRLIYFSYDVKMKEKGDIPEGYSVSREKKERFSLILESASTNQTSMYLCASSLYRQRAFFGQGTRLTVV.